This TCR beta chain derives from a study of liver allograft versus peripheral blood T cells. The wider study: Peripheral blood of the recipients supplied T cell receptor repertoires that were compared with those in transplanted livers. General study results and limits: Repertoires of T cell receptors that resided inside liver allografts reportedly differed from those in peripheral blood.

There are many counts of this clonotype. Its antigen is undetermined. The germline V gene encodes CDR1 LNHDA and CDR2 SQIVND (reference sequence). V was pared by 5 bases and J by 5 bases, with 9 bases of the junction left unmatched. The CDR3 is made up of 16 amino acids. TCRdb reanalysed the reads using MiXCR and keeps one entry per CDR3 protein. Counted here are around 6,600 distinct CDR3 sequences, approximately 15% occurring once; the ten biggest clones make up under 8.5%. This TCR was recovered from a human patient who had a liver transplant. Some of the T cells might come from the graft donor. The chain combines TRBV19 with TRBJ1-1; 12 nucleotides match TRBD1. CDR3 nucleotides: TGTGCCAGTAGTCCGGGACAGGGGGCTGTGGATACTGAAGCTTTCTTT. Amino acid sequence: CASSPGQGAVDTEAFF.